Shown below are 20 T cell receptor beta chains from a single sample sequenced in a study of blood T cell repertoires in COVID-19. Sequenced by immunoSEQ multiplex PCR; TCRdb stores in-frame clones only, minus some. The data contain a few hundred thousand clones, around 84% of them singletons. Sequences were obtained from PBMCs or T cells enriched from blood (not recorded which). The receptors derive from a man aged 25-45 years with acute COVID-19.

Only one count was recorded for this clone. The rearrangement joins TRBV2 to TRBJ2-2; D may be TRBD2 (5 bases). V was cut by 6 bases and J by 1 base, with 9 bases left in between. The germline gives CDR1 SNHLY, CDR2 FYNNEI. CDR3 length: 14 residues. The CDR3 loop reads CASSERVNTGELFF. In DNA, the CDR3 is TGTGCCAGCAGCGAGAGGGTGAACACCGGGGAGCTGTTTTTT.

The V call is TRBV29-1, the J call TRBJ2-3; tentative D call: TRBD2 (5 bases). The CDR3 runs 12 residues. Trimming removed 4 bases at V and 4 bases at J, with 9 bases between. The germline V gene encodes CDR1 SQVTM and CDR2 ANQGSEA. The DNA for the CDR3 is TGCAGCGTTGTTGAGGGAGCAGATACGCAGTATTTT. Translation gives CSVVEGADTQYF.

The chain carries TRBV25-1 and TRBJ2-1, with a possible D match to TRBD2 (6 bases). The CDR3 consists of 14 residues. V was trimmed by 4 bases and J by 4 bases, leaving 11 bases between them. The germline CDR1 and CDR2 sequences are MGHDK and SYGVNS. The CDR3 here is CASSVPGLYNEQFF. CDR3 DNA sequence: TGTGCCAGCAGTGTCCCGGGACTGTACAATGAGCAGTTCTTC.

The chain employs TRBV3-1 (or the pseudogene TRBV3-2) and TRBJ2-1; possible D gene TRBD2, 5 bases. V was trimmed by 2 bases and J by 9 bases, leaving 14 bases between them. Germline V gene lookup returns CDR1 LGHDT and CDR2 YNNKEL (reference sequence). This CDR3 region has 14 residues. The DNA of the CDR3 is TGTGCCAGCAGCCAATCCCGGGGAGCGGTTGAGCAGTTCTTC. Translated: CASSQSRGAVEQFF.

The chain links TRBV19 to TRBJ2-2; 10 bases are a match to TRBD2. V gave up 7 bases and J gave up 8 bases; unmatched junction bases: 7. The CDR3 covers 14 residues. Per the germline V gene, CDR1 is LNHDA and CDR2 is SQIVND (reference sequence). CDR3 protein: CASTSGRQRGELFF. The CDR3 nucleotides read TGTGCCAGTACTAGCGGGAGACAGAGGGGGGAGCTGTTTTTT.

The CDR3 DNA is TGTGCCAGCAGCTTATGGAGCGGGAAGTCAGCAGAGACCCAGTACTTC. Translation gives CASSLWSGKSAETQYF. The genes are TRBV11-1 and TRBJ2-5, with 7 bases identical to TRBD2. CDR3 length: 16 residues. Per germline, CDR1 SGHAT and CDR2 FQDESV (reference sequence). Trimming at V came to 2 bases and at J to 4 bases, leaving 10 bases not matched to a gene.

The gene calls are TRBV25-1 and TRBJ2-5; D is possibly TRBD1 (6 bases). Germline CDR1 is MGHDK and CDR2 is SYGVNS. Trimming took off 6 bases at V and 6 bases at J, with 17 bases between the two ends. The CDR3 sequence is 14 residues long. The CDR3: CASRGGVRGQTQYF. The DNA of the CDR3 is TGTGCCAGCAGGGGTGGGGTCAGGGGACAGACCCAGTACTTC. The whole variable domain, filled in from reference TRBV25-1 and TRBJ2-5, reads EADIYQTPRYLVIGTGKKITLECSQTMGHDKMYWYQQDPGMELHLIHYSYGVNSTEKGDLSSESTVSRIRTEHFPLTLESARPSHTSQYLCASRGGVRGQTQYFGPGTRLLVL.

V gene TRBV18 combines with J gene TRBJ2-4; the match to TRBD1 covers 10 bases. The CDR3 is 13 amino acids. The ends lost 3 bases at V and 15 bases at J; junction bases unmatched: 8. Germline-derived CDR1 and CDR2 are KGHSH and LQKENI. The CDR3 coding sequence is TGTGCCAGCTCACCCCGACAGGGGGCGGTTAGGTACTTC. Its protein product is CASSPRQGAVRYF.

To note about this clone: The junction departs from the called germline gene at one end, perhaps through a read error. This chain uses TRBV5-1 with TRBJ1-1; 8 bases map to TRBD1. Looked up from germline, CDR1 is SGHRS and CDR2 is YFSETQ. This CDR3 is 15 amino acids long. The CDR3 loop reads CASRPGGQGNTEAFF. Written as DNA, the CDR3 is TGTGCCAGCAGACCCGGAGGACAGGGGAACACTGAAGCTTTCTTT. Full variable domain (missing parts from reference TRBV5-1 and TRBJ1-1): KAGVTQTPRYLIKTRGQQVTLSCSPISGHRSVSWYQQTPGQGLQFLFEYFSETQRNKGNFPGRFSGRQFSNSRSEMNVSTLELGDSALYLCASRPGGQGNTEAFFGQGTRLTVV.

This clone was seen only once. CDR3 residues: CASSLTGWTEAFF. The CDR3 DNA follows: TGCGCCAGCAGTCTTACAGGTTGGACTGAAGCTTTCTTT. The chain carries TRBV5-1 and TRBJ1-1; possibly TRBD1 for D (5 bases). With 5 bases removed from V and 5 bases from J, the gap between germline ends came to 13 bases. The germline V gene has CDR1 SGHRS and CDR2 YFSETQ. The CDR3 spans 13 residues.

The chain joins TRBV7-2 to TRBJ1-2; D uncertain. Germline CDR1 is SGHTA and CDR2 is FQGNSA. V dropped 10 bases and J dropped 7 bases, with 13 bases sitting between them. The CDR3 extends over 11 amino acids. CDR3 sequence (DNA): TGTGCCATCCTCTGGGCCTTTGGCTACACCTTC. As protein: CAILWAFGYTF.

CDR3 sequence (DNA): TGTGCCAGTAGTGTCCCCAGGGGGCGCTTCACCGGGGAGCTGTTTTTT. Translated: CASSVPRGRFTGELFF. This sequence joins TRBV19 and TRBJ2-2; 8 bases agree with TRBD1. The germline CDR1 and CDR2 sequences are LNHDA and SQIVND (reference sequence). The V segment lost 5 bases and the J segment 4 bases; nucleotides outside the gene matches: 9. The CDR3 extends over 16 amino acids. Full variable domain (remainder filled in from reference TRBV19 and TRBJ2-2): DGGITQSPKYLFRKEGQNVTLSCEQNLNHDAMYWYRQDPGQGLRLIYYSQIVNDFQKGDIAEGYSVSREKKESFPLTVTSAQKNPTAFYLCASSVPRGRFTGELFFGEGSRLTVL.

CDR3 DNA: TGCAGCGAAATACAGGGGCCGAACACTGAAGCTTTCTTT. Its protein product is CSEIQGPNTEAFF. V usage is TRBV29-1 and J usage is TRBJ1-1, with TRBD1 matching 7 bases. The CDR3 runs 13 residues. The V gene end was trimmed by 7 bases and the J gene end by 1 base; junction bases not matched to a gene: 6. Germline-derived CDR1 and CDR2 are SQVTM and ANQGSEA. The variable domain in full, with the rest retrieved from reference TRBV29-1 and TRBJ1-1, is SAVISQKPSRDICQRGTSLTIQCQVDSQVTMMFWYRQQPGQSLTLIATANQGSEATYESGFVIDKFPISRPNLTFSTLTVSNMSPEDSSIYLCSEIQGPNTEAFFGQGTRLTVV.

The chain couples TRBV7-2 to TRBJ1-2; D remains unclear. The CDR3 has 16 amino acids. Trimming removed 1 base at V and 0 bases at J, with 12 bases between. Germline CDR1 SGHTA, CDR2 FQGNSA. The CDR3 coding sequence is TGTGCCAGCAGCTTAGGCATATACTCCTCTAACTATGGCTACACCTTC. Amino acid sequence: CASSLGIYSSNYGYTF.

The V gene is TRBV7-9, the J gene TRBJ1-4; D call uncertain. This CDR3 contains 12 residues. CDR1 SEHNR and CDR2 FQNEAQ come from the germline V gene (reference sequence). Trimming took off 2 bases at V and 13 bases at J, with 11 bases between the two ends. The CDR3 protein is CASSLLATGLFF. As DNA, the CDR3 is TGTGCCAGCAGCTTACTTGCCACCGGACTGTTTTTT.

The genes are TRBV4-2 and TRBJ2-1; 12 nucleotides match TRBD2. Germline CDR1 reads LGHNA; CDR2 reads YNFKEQ. V was pared by 0 bases and J by 8 bases, with 8 bases of the junction left unmatched. This CDR3 contains 17 residues. The CDR3 sequence: CASSQDGLAGGIYEQFF. CDR3 in DNA: TGTGCCAGCAGCCAAGATGGTCTAGCGGGGGGGATATATGAGCAGTTCTTC.

V and J are TRBV13 and TRBJ1-1; 8 bases match TRBD1. This CDR3 has 16 amino acids. V was clipped by 2 bases and J by 8 bases; unmatched bases: 13. Germline lookup yields CDR1 PRHDT and CDR2 FYEKMQ (reference sequence). This CDR3 reads CASSLSQTGAALEAFF. The CDR3 bases are TGTGCCAGCAGCTTATCCCAGACAGGGGCCGCTTTAGAAGCTTTCTTT.

The chain couples TRBV6-5 to TRBJ1-6; 8 bases are shared with TRBD1. V trimming: 5 bases; J trimming: 7 bases; junction bases outside the gene matches: 4. Germline CDR1 and CDR2: MNHEY and SVGAGI. This CDR3 has 14 amino acids. The CDR3 spells CASSRQGRNSPLHF. In nucleotides, the CDR3 is TGTGCCAGCAGTAGACAGGGGAGGAATTCACCCCTCCACTTT.

The rearrangement joins TRBV9 to TRBJ1-4, with a weak D call TRBD1 (5 bases). Deletions cut 4 bases from V and 3 bases from J, with 10 bases between. In germline, CDR1 is SGDLS, CDR2 YYNGEE. The CDR3 is 14 residues long. The CDR3 sequence is CASSSGGANEKLFF. The CDR3 DNA is TGTGCCAGCAGCTCGGGAGGGGCTAATGAAAAACTGTTTTTT.

The chain's CDR3 is CATEPGQTNTGELFF. CDR3 nucleotides: TGTGCCACTGAACCGGGACAGACGAACACCGGGGAGCTGTTTTTT. The gene calls are TRBV19 and TRBJ2-2, with 7 nucleotides matching TRBD1. CDR3 length equals 15 residues. The V gene end was trimmed by 10 bases and the J gene end by 0 bases; junction bases not matched to a gene: 8. The germline V gene encodes CDR1 LNHDA and CDR2 SQIVND (reference sequence).